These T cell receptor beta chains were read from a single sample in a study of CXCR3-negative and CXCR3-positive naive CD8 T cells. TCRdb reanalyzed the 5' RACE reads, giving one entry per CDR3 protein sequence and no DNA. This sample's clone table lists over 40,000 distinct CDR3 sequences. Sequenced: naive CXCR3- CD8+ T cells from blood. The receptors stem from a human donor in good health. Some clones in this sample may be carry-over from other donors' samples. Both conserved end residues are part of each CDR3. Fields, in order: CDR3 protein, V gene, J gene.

CDR3: CASSPGEMREVYEQYF
V: TRBV7-9
J: TRBJ2-7

CDR3: CSASGWYNEKLFF
V: TRBV29-1
J: TRBJ1-4

CDR3: CSARDFYRGETQYF
V: TRBV20-1
J: TRBJ2-5

CDR3: CATSDLLGTEAFF
V: TRBV24-1
J: TRBJ1-1

CDR3: CASSWTGTNTGELFF
V: TRBV7-3
J: TRBJ2-2

CDR3: CSAGPKRGGGETQYF
V: TRBV29-1
J: TRBJ2-5

CDR3: CASSHGGGPPLHF
V: TRBV7-3
J: TRBJ1-6

CDR3: CASSPSTGGLTDTQYF
V: TRBV5-1
J: TRBJ2-3

CDR3: CASSQEVGDEQYF
V: TRBV14
J: TRBJ2-7

CDR3: CASSLDYGGGWENIQYF
V: TRBV7-6
J: TRBJ2-4

CDR3: CASSFTRSEQYF
V: TRBV5-1
J: TRBJ2-7

CDR3: CASSLSRSYEQYF
V: TRBV5-1
J: TRBJ2-7

CDR3: CASTSAGSSNIQYF
V: TRBV12-3/TRBV12-4
J: TRBJ2-4

CDR3: CASSPQSGGWNEQFF
V: TRBV11-3
J: TRBJ2-1

CDR3: CASSQGGRLYF
V: TRBV28
J: TRBJ2-7

CDR3: CSVEVGGPGYTF
V: TRBV29-1
J: TRBJ1-2

CDR3: CASNPTGGFTDTQYF
V: TRBV19
J: TRBJ2-3

CDR3: CASSNRDFDNEQFF
V: TRBV6-5
J: TRBJ2-1

CDR3: CASSFGTNYEQYF
V: TRBV5-1
J: TRBJ2-7

CDR3: CASSHPRGLLEKLFF
V: TRBV4-2
J: TRBJ1-4

CDR3: CASSVGTRPTATDTQYF
V: TRBV28
J: TRBJ2-3

CDR3: CATSRDSLVTSAHDTQYF
V: TRBV15
J: TRBJ2-3

CDR3: CASCLRSGANVLTF
V: TRBV6-2/TRBV6-3
J: TRBJ2-6

CDR3: CASSTTGVNQPQHF
V: TRBV12-3/TRBV12-4
J: TRBJ1-5

CDR3: CASSLAQGDYGYTF
V: TRBV7-2
J: TRBJ1-2

CDR3: CSALASGQVNQPQHF
V: TRBV20-1
J: TRBJ1-5

CDR3: CASSLPIEGGAQYF
V: TRBV28
J: TRBJ2-3